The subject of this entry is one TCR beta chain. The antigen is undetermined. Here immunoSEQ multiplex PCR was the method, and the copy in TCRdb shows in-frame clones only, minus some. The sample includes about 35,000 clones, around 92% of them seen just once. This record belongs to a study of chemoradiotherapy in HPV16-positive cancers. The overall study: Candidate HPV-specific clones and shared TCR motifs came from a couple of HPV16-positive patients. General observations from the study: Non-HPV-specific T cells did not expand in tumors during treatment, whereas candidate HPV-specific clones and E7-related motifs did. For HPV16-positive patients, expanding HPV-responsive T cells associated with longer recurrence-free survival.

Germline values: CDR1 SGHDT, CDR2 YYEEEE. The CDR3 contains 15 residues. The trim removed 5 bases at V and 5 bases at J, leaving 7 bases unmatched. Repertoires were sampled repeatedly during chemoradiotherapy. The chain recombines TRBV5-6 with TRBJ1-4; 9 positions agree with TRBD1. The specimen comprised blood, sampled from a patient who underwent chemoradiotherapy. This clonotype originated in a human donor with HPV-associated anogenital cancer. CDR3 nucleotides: TGTGCCAGCAGACCATCCGGGACAGGGAATGAAAAACTGTTTTTT. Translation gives CASRPSGTGNEKLFF.